This T cell receptor beta chain came from a study of cytomegalovirus exposure and HLA in healthy donors. About this clone itself: The antigen is unknown.

Study conclusions and caveats: Confirmation in vitro established that a few CMV-associated chains were specific for CMV antigens. The classifier, whose performance was assessed in both the original and validation cohorts, reportedly diagnosed cytomegalovirus status with high specificity and sensitivity. The tendency of first-cohort TCR clusters to co-occur in the 130 or so validation repertoires was identified by a subsequent analysis.

Assay: immunoSEQ multiplex PCR; the TCRdb copy retains only in-frame clones and omits some. This table has around 300,000 clones, roughly 85% appearing once. The CDR3 has 16 amino acids. Per germline, CDR1 LGHNA and CDR2 YSLEER. The J segment lost 8 bases and the V segment lost 1 base, leaving 10 bases of the junction unmatched. The TCR was taken from a woman younger than 30 in good health and CMV-seronegative. The chain joins TRBV4-3 to TRBJ1-4; 7 nucleotides agree with TRBD1. The sample consisted of PBMCs. The CDR3 nucleotides are TGCGCCAGCAGCCAAGTTTTTACAGGGGTGAAGGAAAAACTGTTTTTT. Amino acid sequence: CASSQVFTGVKEKLFF.